Reported below is one T cell receptor (beta chain). The data belong to a study of T cells in Graves' hyperthyroidism and ophthalmopathy. Germline CDR1 PRHDT, CDR2 FYEKMQ (reference sequence). V shed 5 bases and J shed 0 bases, with 11 bases lying between them. The CDR3 has 14 residues. Absent ophthalmopathy progression within 18 months defined stable Graves' hyperthyroidism. Amplified TCR beta CDR3 regions came from RNA transcripts. A set of HTBI primers served as the primers for a first-round RT-PCR of the TCR CDR3. TCRdb reanalysed the multiplex PCR reads using MiXCR and keeps one entry per CDR3 protein. Here the sample spans about 840,000 distinct CDR3 sequences, approximately 40% being singletons.

The chain employs TRBV13 and TRBJ2-7; a possible D gene is TRBD2 (6 bases). The sequencing input was blood. The source of this sequence is a man younger than 35 with Graves' hyperthyroidism. CDR3 region: CASSPDYVSYEQYF. In nucleotides, the CDR3 is TGTGCCAGCAGCCCGGACTATGTCTCCTACGAGCAGTACTTC.